This is a list of T cell receptor beta chains from one sample in a study of Ad26.COV2.S vaccination and SARS-CoV-2 variants. Profiled with immunoSEQ multiplex PCR; TCRdb holds only in-frame clones, not every one. There are over 400,000 clones in the sample; roughly 90% occur only once, and roughly 1.7% lies in the top ten. The specimen was peripheral blood, collected in a trial of Ad26.COV2.S vaccine versus placebo. Every receptor here comes from a person aged 18-60 years who received the Ad26.COV2.S COVID-19 vaccine or a placebo. The CDR3 runs from the conserved cysteine through the conserved F or W. Each record gives: clone size, V gene, J gene, D gene, CDR3 DNA, CDR3 protein. D genes are given only for firm matches. Clone size is not always given. Where it is, it says once, few, many or a class for expanded clones.

size: -; V: TRBV7-5; J: TRBJ1-4; D: -; DNA: TGTGCCAGAAGCTTGTCCGATCTTAATGAAAAACTGTTTTTT; CDR3: CARSLSDLNEKLFF
size: -; V: TRBV2; J: TRBJ2-1; D: TRBD2; DNA: TGTGCCAGCAGCGGGACCGGGACTAGCCAGTTCTTC; CDR3: CASSGTGTSQFF
size: -; V: TRBV7-9; J: TRBJ2-5; D: -; DNA: TGTGCCAGCAGCTTATTGGGCAGGTACCAAGAGACCCAGTACTTC; CDR3: CASSLLGRYQETQYF
size: -; V: TRBV11-2; J: TRBJ1-4; D: TRBD1; DNA: TGTGCCAGCAGCTTAGATCAGGACAGGCCGCTGTTTTTT; CDR3: CASSLDQDRPLFF
size: -; V: TRBV18; J: TRBJ2-3; D: TRBD1; DNA: TGTGCCAGCTCCCCTGACAGGGGGCTCATAGATACGCAGTATTTT; CDR3: CASSPDRGLIDTQYF
size: -; V: TRBV7-8; J: TRBJ1-2; D: -; DNA: TGTGCCAGCAGCTTAGAACTGATCGGAGGGAACAACTATGGCTACACCTTC; CDR3: CASSLELIGGNNYGYTF
size: -; V: TRBV4-3; J: TRBJ1-1; D: -; DNA: TGCGCCAGCAGCCAAGTTTATGTTCGGGATATGAACACTGAAGCTTTCTTT; CDR3: CASSQVYVRDMNTEAFF
size: -; V: TRBV4-3; J: TRBJ1-2; D: TRBD1; DNA: TGCGCCAGCAGCCAGACTTGGACAGGGGTCTATGGCTACACCTTC; CDR3: CASSQTWTGVYGYTF
size: few; V: TRBV7-2; J: TRBJ1-5; D: -; DNA: TGTGCCAGCAGCTTAGTGCGGGGAATGGGTCAGCCCCAGCATTTT; CDR3: CASSLVRGMGQPQHF
size: -; V: TRBV7-2; J: TRBJ1-2; D: -; DNA: TGTGCCAGCAGCCGTGCCCAGGGTCTCTATGGCTACACCTTC; CDR3: CASSRAQGLYGYTF
size: -; V: TRBV6-5; J: TRBJ1-2; D: -; DNA: TGTGCCAGCAAAATAAATCCCCAGGGACTCTATGGCTACACCTTC; CDR3: CASKINPQGLYGYTF
size: -; V: TRBV5-1; J: TRBJ2-1; D: -; DNA: TGCGCCAGCAGCTTCGGGCGGGGAACCTACAATGAGCAGTTCTTC; CDR3: CASSFGRGTYNEQFF
size: -; V: TRBV6-6; J: TRBJ1-2; D: -; DNA: TGTGCCAGCAGTTACTCGGGCAAGGGGGACTATGGCTACACCTTC; CDR3: CASSYSGKGDYGYTF
size: -; V: TRBV27; J: TRBJ1-1; D: -; DNA: TGTGCCAGCAGTTTAAAAGGGGCCGGGGGGGTGACTGAAGCTTTCTTT; CDR3: CASSLKGAGGVTEAFF
size: -; V: TRBV6-5; J: TRBJ2-1; D: -; DNA: TGTGCCAGCAGTACAGGGAATGAGCAGTTCTTC; CDR3: CASSTGNEQFF
size: -; V: TRBV28; J: TRBJ2-1; D: -; DNA: TGTGCCAGCAGGCGAACCTGGGGGGAGGACAATGAGCAGTTCTTC; CDR3: CASRRTWGEDNEQFF
size: -; V: TRBV7-2; J: TRBJ1-2; D: TRBD1; DNA: TGTGCCAGCAGCTTCCCTCTGACAGGGGAGGGGGGCTACACCTTC; CDR3: CASSFPLTGEGGYTF
size: -; V: TRBV4-3; J: TRBJ2-3; D: -; DNA: TGCGCCAGCAGCCAAGAGTTGGTGTTCGGGGAGCGTAGCACAGATACGCAGTATTTT; CDR3: CASSQELVFGERSTDTQYF